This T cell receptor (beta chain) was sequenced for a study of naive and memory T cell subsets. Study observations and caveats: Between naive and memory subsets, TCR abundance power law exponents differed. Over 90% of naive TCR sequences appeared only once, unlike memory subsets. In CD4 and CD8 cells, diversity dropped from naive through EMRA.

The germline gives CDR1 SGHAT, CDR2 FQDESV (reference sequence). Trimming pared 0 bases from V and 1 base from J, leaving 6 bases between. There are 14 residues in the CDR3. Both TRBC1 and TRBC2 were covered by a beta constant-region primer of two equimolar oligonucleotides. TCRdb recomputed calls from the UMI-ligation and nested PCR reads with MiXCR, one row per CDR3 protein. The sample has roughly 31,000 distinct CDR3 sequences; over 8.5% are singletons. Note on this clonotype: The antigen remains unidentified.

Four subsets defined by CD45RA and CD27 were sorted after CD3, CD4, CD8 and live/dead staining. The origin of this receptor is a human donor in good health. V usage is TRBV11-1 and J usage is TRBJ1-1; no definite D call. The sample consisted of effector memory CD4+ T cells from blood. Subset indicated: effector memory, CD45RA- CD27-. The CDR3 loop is CASSLAGANTEAFF. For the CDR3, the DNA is TGTGCCAGCAGCTTAGCAGGAGCGAACACTGAAGCTTTCTTT.